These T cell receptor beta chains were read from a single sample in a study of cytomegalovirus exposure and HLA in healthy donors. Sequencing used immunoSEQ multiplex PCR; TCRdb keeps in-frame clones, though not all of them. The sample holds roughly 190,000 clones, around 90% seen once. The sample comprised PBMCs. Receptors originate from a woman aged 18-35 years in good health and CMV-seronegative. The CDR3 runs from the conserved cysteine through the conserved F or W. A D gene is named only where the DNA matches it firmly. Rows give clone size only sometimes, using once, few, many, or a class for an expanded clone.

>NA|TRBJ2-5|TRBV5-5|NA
TGTGCCAGCAGCTGGGGGCAGATGCAAGAGACCCAGTACTTC
CASSWGQMQETQYF
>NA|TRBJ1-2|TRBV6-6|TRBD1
TGTGCCAGCAGTAGCATCATAGGGGGCTGGAATGGCTACACCTTC
CASSSIIGGWNGYTF
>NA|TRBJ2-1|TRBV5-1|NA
TGCGCCAGCAGCTTGAGGGCGGGGCCTTACAATGAGCAGTTCTTC
CASSLRAGPYNEQFF
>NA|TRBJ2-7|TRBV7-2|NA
TGTGCCAGCAGCTTAGACAGTACTCCGGCCTACGAGCAGTACTTC
CASSLDSTPAYEQYF
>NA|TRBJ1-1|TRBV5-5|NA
TGTGCCAGCAGCTCCGGACTTATAATGAACACTGAAGCTTTCTTT
CASSSGLIMNTEAFF
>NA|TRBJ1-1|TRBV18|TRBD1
TGTGCCAGCTCAATAAGACAGGGGGCTCTGGTGAACACTGAAGCTTTCTTT
CASSIRQGALVNTEAFF
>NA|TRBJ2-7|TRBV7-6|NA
TGTGCCAGCAGCTTACGAGGGCTCGAGCAGTACTTC
CASSLRGLEQYF
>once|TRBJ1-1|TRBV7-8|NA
TGTGCCAGCAGCTTAGGGGCAGGGCCTGAAGCTTTCTTT
CASSLGAGPEAFF
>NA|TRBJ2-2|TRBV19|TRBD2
TGTGCCAGTAGTATACGATTGATAGGGACTAGCGGTCACACCGGGGAGCTGTTTTTT
CASSIRLIGTSGHTGELFF
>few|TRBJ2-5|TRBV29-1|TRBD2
TGCAGCGTAGTCGTCGGGACTAGCGGGGGTGGCGAGACCCAGTACTTC
CSVVVGTSGGGETQYF
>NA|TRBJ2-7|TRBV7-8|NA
TGTGCCAGCAGCTTATGGGAGTACGAGCAGTACTTC
CASSLWEYEQYF
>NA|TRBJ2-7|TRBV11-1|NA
TGTGCCAGCAGCTTACAGTTTTCCTACGAGCAGTACTTC
CASSLQFSYEQYF
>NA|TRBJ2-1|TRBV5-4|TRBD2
TGTGCCAGCAGCTTGGGACTAGCGGCAAATGAGCAGTTCTTC
CASSLGLAANEQFF
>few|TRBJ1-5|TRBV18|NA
TGTGCCAGCTCCTTCGGGGGGGGTGAGCAGCCCCAGCATTTT
CASSFGGGEQPQHF
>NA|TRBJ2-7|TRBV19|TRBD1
TGTGCCAGTAGTTCTCCGGGACAGAGCTCCTACGAGCAGTACTTC
CASSSPGQSSYEQYF
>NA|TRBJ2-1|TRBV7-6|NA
TGTGCCAGCAGCTTAGGGACAGTATACAATGAGCAGTTCTTC
CASSLGTVYNEQFF
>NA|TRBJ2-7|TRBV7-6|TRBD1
TGTGCCAGCAGCTCGCAAGGACAGGGGGTGTACGAGCAGTACTTC
CASSSQGQGVYEQYF
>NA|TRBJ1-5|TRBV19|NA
TGTGCCAGTAGTTATATGGGGCAGGGCGGCAATCAGCCCCAGCATTTT
CASSYMGQGGNQPQHF
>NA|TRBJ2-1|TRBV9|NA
TGTGCCAGCAGCGTAGTCGGCAGGGGAGATTCAGGGGAGCAGTTCTTC
CASSVVGRGDSGEQFF
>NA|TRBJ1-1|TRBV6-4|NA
TGTGCCAGCAGTACAGATATGAACACTGAAGCTTTCTTT
CASSTDMNTEAFF
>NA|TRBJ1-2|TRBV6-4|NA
TGTGCCAGCAGTGACCGGGACACCAATGGCTACACCTTC
CASSDRDTNGYTF
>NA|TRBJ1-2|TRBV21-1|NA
TGTGCCAGCGTTGAACAGGAGTTTTATGGCTACACCTTC
CASVEQEFYGYTF
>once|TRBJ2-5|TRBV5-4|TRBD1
TGTGCCAGCAGTCAGACAGGGGGCGGGGGACAAGAGACCCAGTACTTC
CASSQTGGGGQETQYF
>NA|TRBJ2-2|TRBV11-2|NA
TGTGCCAGCAGCTTCCATGGGCAACCGAACACCGGGGAGCTGTTTTTT
CASSFHGQPNTGELFF
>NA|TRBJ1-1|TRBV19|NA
TGTGCCAGTACCAATTATCCCACCCGGGAACACTCTGAAGCTTTCTTT
CASTNYPTREHSEAFF
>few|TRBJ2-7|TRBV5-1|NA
TGCGCCAGCAGCCGAGGGCAGGTGGTTGGGGACTACGAGCAGTACTTC
CASSRGQVVGDYEQYF
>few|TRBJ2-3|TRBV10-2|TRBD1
TGCGCCAGCAGGGACAGGGGAGACTCCACAGATACGCAGTATTTT
CASRDRGDSTDTQYF
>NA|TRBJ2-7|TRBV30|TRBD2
TGTGCCTGGAGTGTAGGTCTAGCGGGCTCCCCTAGCTTC
CAWSVGLAGSPSF
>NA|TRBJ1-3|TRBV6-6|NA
TGTGCCAGCAGTTACTCTCCAGTAACTGGAAACACCATATATTTT
CASSYSPVTGNTIYF
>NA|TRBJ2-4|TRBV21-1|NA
TGTGCCAGCAGCAAAAGGGTAGGGGTGGTCATGGTCAAAAACATTCAGTACTTC
CASSKRVGVVMVKNIQYF
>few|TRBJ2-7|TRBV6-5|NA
TGTGCCAGCAGCTCCCGGGGGGCCGGGGAGCAGTACTTC
CASSSRGAGEQYF
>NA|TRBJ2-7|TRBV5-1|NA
TGCGCCAGCAGCTGGGTGGGGGCCGCCTACGAGCAGTACTTC
CASSWVGAAYEQYF
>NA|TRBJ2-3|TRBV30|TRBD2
TGTGCCGGGGGCAGCGGGGGGCCGACAGATACGCAGTATTTT
CAGGSGGPTDTQYF
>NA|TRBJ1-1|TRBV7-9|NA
TGTTCCAGCAGCACGTACCTACCTGAAGCTTTCTTT
CSSSTYLPEAFF
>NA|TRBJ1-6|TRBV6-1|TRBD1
TGTGCCAGCAGTGGGGGACAGTTTTCCTATAATTCACCCCTCCACTTT
CASSGGQFSYNSPLHF
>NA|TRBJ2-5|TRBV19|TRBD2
TGTGCCAGTAGTATACGGATAGCGGGGGGCTGGGAGACCCAGTACTTC
CASSIRIAGGWETQYF
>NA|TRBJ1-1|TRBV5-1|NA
TGCGCCAGCAGCTTGGCCGGGTTGGGCGGGCTTCTGAACACTGAAGCTTTCTTT
CASSLAGLGGLLNTEAFF
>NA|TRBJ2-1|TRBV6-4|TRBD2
TGTGCCAGCAGTGACTGGACTAGTAATGAGCAGTTCTTC
CASSDWTSNEQFF
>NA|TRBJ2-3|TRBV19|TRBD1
TGTGCCAGTAGTCTCCGGGACAGGGGCACAGATACGCAGTATTTT
CASSLRDRGTDTQYF
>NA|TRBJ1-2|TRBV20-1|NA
TGCAGTGCTAGAATTGCGGGCTACACCTTC
CSARIAGYTF